This TCR beta chain was recorded in a study of shared clonotypes between healthy human individuals. Researchers ran the assay at a deep level. Libraries were prepared by immunoSEQ multiplex PCR; TCRdb keeps only in-frame clonotypes and omits some of them. The sample contains hundreds of thousands of clones, around 77% of which appear only once. The CDR3 consists of 13 residues. Per germline, CDR1 MNHEY and CDR2 SMNVEV (reference sequence). V lost 3 bases, J lost 5 bases, and 10 bases lay in between. Specimen: PBMCs. The TCR was taken from a woman aged 35 to 49 in good health. Some clones in this sample may be carry-over from other donors' samples. The rearrangement uses TRBV27 and TRBJ1-1; the D is unclear. The CDR3 DNA reads TGTGCCAGCAGTTTTGGTGGTCCGACTGAAGCTTTCTTT. Protein: CASSFGGPTEAFF.